One and the same sample provided the 2 T cell receptor beta chains below, sequenced in a study of cytomegalovirus exposure and HLA in healthy donors. The PCR ran on 60 Vbeta and 13 Jbeta primers. The table came from immunoSEQ multiplex PCR; TCRdb's copy has only in-frame clones and leaves some out. Of 150,000 to 200,000 clones in the sample, approximately 81% were seen once. The sequenced sample was PBMCs. The receptor set was obtained from a male donor in good health and CMV-seronegative.

Details on this clone: Sequence at one end of the junction differs from germline and may be a read error. V usage is TRBV7-9 and J usage is TRBJ1-2; the match to TRBD1 covers 8 bases. The CDR3 consists of 13 residues. Germline loops: CDR1 SEHNR, CDR2 FQNEAQ (reference sequence). The CDR3 loop reads CSSSSTGGYGYTF. The CDR3 DNA sequence: TGTTCCAGCAGCTCCACAGGGGGCTATGGCTACACCTTC.

V and J are TRBV5-1 and TRBJ2-7; TRBD1 aligns across 8 bases. The CDR3 is made up of 14 amino acids. The V and J ends lost 4 bases and 2 bases, in that order; junction bases with no gene match: 5. Germline CDR1 SGHRS, CDR2 YFSETQ. The CDR3 sequence is CASSQQGDPYEQYF. The DNA for the CDR3 is TGCGCCAGCAGCCAACAGGGGGATCCCTACGAGCAGTACTTC.